This TCR beta chain was observed in a study of PD-1 blockade in classical Hodgkin lymphoma. This clone was observed a few times. Time point here: cycle 4 day 1 (C4D1), after less than seven weeks of nivolumab. Every patient experienced relapse after autologous stem cell transplantation, and brentuximab vedotin exposure varied. The authors enriched CD8+ T cells from thawed PBMCs via magnetic negative selection. The repertoire was sequenced with immunoSEQ multiplex PCR; TCRdb's copy has only in-frame clones and lacks some. The sample lists fewer than 7,500 clones, around 64% occurring once. The sequence was collected from a human donor with classical Hodgkin lymphoma. The sequenced sample was CD8+ T cells from blood, obtained before the fourth cycle of nivolumab.

The DNA of the CDR3 is TGTGCCAGCAGTTTATTAGGGGACGAGCAGTACTTC. Translating gives CASSLLGDEQYF. The chain has TRBV27 and TRBJ2-7, with D tentatively TRBD1 (5 bases). CDR1 and CDR2 from the germline V gene are MNHEY and SMNVEV (reference sequence). V lost 1 base and J lost 5, with 6 bases in between. The CDR3 covers 12 residues.